The present entry profiles one T cell receptor beta chain with its context. The sample comes from a study of control samples from healthy donors and cancer patients. Sequencing was performed with immunoSEQ multiplex PCR; in TCRdb, only in-frame clones are kept and a portion is missing. The sample shows 130,000 or so clones, around 90% of them seen only once. The receptor was isolated from a man aged 35-49 years in good health. The sample consisted of blood.

The CDR3 DNA reads TGTGCCAGCAGTTCGGCCGGGACGGACTATGGCTACACCTTC. It specifies CASSSAGTDYGYTF. This chain joins TRBV27 and TRBJ1-2, with D possibly TRBD1 on 5 matching bases. This CDR3 is 14 amino acids long. The germline V and J ends were trimmed by 4 bases and 3 bases, with 12 bases remaining between them. CDR1 and CDR2 from the germline V gene are MNHEY and SMNVEV (reference sequence).